This entry is about one T cell receptor (beta chain). Its antigen is currently unknown. When the RNA was reverse transcribed, random hexamers were used with an input of roughly 0.45 to 1 ug. Multiplex PCR with immunoSEQ amplified the TCR beta CDR3 across 54 Vbeta and 13 Jbeta. TCRdb re-called the immunoSEQ multiplex PCR reads through MiXCR, storing one row per CDR3 protein. The sample comprises approximately 74,000 distinct CDR3 sequences, 93% of which are singletons, and 0.5% to 0.65% rests with the top ten. The CDR3 consists of 18 residues. The V segment lost 5 bases and the J segment 0 bases; nucleotides outside the gene matches: 15. The germline V gene encodes CDR1 DFQATT and CDR2 SNEGSKA (reference sequence). The data were obtained in a study of CD8 T cells in Susac syndrome. CD8+ and CD4+ T cells circulating in blood were sequenced for TCR beta. Regarding the study as a whole: When the CD4+ T cell repertoires of patients with Susac syndrome were examined, they did not show any clonal expansion.

The V call is TRBV20-1, the J call TRBJ1-5, with TRBD1 matching over 8 bases. Material: CD4+ T cells from PBMCs. The clonotype comes from a human donor with Susac syndrome. This chain's CDR3 is CSAQGPQGALNSNQPQHF. For the CDR3, the DNA is TGCAGTGCTCAAGGACCGCAGGGGGCTTTGAATAGCAATCAGCCCCAGCATTTT.